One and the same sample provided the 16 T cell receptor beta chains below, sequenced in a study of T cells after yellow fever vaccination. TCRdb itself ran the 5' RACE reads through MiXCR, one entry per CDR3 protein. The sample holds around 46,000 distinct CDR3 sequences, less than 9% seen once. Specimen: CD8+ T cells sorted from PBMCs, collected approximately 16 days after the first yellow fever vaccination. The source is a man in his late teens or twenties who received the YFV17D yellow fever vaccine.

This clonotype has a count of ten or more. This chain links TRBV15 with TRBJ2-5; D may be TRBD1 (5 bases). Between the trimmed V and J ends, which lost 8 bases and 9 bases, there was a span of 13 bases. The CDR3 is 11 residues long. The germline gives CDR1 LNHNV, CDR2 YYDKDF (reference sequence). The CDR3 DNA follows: TGTGCCACCTCCTCATCAGGGTCCCAGTACTTC. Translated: CATSSSGSQYF.

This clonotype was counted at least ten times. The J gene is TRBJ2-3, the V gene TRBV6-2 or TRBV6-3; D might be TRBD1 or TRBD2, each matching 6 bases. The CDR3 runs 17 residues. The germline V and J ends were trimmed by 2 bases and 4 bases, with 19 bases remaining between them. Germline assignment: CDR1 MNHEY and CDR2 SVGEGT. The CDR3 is CASSYASGWGASDTQYF. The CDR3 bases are TGTGCCAGCAGTTACGCGTCCGGTTGGGGGGCCTCAGATACGCAGTATTTT.

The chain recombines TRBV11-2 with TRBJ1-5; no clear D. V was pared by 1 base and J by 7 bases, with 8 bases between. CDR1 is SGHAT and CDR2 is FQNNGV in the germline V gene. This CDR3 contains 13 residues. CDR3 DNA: TGTGCCAGCAGCTTAGGGGTTGGGCAGCCCCAGCATTTT. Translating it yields CASSLGVGQPQHF.

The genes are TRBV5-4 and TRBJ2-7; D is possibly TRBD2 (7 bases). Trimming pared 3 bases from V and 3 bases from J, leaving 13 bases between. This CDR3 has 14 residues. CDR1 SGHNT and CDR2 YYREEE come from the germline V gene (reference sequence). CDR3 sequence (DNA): TGTGCCAGCAGCTCCTGGGGAGGGGGCTACGAGCAGTACGTC. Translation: CASSSWGGGYEQYV.

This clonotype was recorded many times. In nucleotides, the CDR3 is TGCGCCAGCAGCCAAGATACGGGGGCCGGCACAGATACGCAGTATTTT. It codes for CASSQDTGAGTDTQYF. This chain uses TRBV4-3 with TRBJ2-3; either TRBD1 or TRBD2 may supply D (6 bases each). V was shortened by 0 bases and J by 1 base, with 11 bases between the two germline ends. CDR3 length: 16 residues. CDR1 LGHNA and CDR2 YSLEER come from the germline V gene.

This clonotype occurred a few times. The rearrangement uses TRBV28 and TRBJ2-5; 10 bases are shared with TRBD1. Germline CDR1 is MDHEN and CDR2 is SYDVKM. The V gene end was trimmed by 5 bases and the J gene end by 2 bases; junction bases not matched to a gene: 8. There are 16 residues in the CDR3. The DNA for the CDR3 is TGTGCCAGCAGTCGGGACAGGGGAAACCTACAAGAGACCCAGTACTTC. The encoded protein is CASSRDRGNLQETQYF.

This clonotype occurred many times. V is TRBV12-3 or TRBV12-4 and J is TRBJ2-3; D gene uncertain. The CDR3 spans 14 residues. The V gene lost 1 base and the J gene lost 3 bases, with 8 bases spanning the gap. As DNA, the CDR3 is TGTGCCAGCAGTTTAGTGGGGTCGACAGATACGCAGTATTTT. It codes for CASSLVGSTDTQYF.

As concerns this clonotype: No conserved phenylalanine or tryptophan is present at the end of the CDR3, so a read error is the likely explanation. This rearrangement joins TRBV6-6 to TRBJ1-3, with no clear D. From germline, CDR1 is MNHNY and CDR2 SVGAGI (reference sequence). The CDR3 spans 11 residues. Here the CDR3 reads CASRPGNTIYL. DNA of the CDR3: TGTGCCAGCAGGCCAGGAAATACCATATATTTG.

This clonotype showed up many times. The CDR3 sequence is CASSQVQGVGNEQFF. The CDR3 DNA is TGTGCCAGCAGCCAAGTCCAGGGAGTTGGAAATGAGCAGTTCTTC. The chain carries TRBV14 and TRBJ2-1; D may be TRBD1 or TRBD2 (5 bases each). Germline V gene data show CDR1 as SGHDN and CDR2 as FVKESK. The CDR3 is made up of 15 amino acids. The germline V and J ends were trimmed by 1 base and 7 bases, with 14 bases remaining between them.

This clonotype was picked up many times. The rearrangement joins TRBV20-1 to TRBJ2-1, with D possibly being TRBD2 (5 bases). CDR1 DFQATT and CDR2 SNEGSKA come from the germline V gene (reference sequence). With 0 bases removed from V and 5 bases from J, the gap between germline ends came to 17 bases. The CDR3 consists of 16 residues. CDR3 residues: CSARDSSSRWDNEQFF. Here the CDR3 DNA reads TGCAGTGCTAGAGATAGTTCTAGCAGGTGGGACAATGAGCAGTTCTTC.

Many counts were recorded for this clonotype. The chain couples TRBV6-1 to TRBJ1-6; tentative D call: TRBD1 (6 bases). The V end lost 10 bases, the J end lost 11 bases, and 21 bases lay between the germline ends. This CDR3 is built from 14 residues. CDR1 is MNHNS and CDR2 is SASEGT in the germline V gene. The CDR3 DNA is TGTGCCACCCTCCCGGGGCAGGGGCTAACACCCCTCCACTTT. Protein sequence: CATLPGQGLTPLHF.

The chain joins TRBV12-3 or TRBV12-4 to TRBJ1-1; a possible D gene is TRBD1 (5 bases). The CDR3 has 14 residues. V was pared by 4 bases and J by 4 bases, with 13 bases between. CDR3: CASSYGDGGTEAFF. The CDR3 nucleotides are TGTGCCAGCAGTTACGGGGATGGGGGCACTGAAGCTTTCTTT.

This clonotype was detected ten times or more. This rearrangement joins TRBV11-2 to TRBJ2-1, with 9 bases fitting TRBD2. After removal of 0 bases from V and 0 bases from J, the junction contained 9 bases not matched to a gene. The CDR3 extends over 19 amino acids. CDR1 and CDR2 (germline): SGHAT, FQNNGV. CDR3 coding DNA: TGTGCCAGCAGCTTAGACTGGTCTAGCGGGGTTAGCTCCTACAATGAGCAGTTCTTC. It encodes CASSLDWSSGVSSYNEQFF.

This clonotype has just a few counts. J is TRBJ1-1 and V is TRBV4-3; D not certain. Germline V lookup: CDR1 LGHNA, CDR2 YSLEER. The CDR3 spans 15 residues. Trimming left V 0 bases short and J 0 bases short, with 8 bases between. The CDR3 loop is CASSQDSIMNTEAFF. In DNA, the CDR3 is TGCGCCAGCAGCCAAGACTCCATCATGAACACTGAAGCTTTCTTT.

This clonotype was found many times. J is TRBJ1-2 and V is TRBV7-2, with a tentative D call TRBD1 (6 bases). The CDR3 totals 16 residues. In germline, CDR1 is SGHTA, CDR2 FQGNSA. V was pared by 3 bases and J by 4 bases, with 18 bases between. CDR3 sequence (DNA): TGTGCCAGCAGCTTTAATACAGGGTCGGGTCCCTATGGCTACACCTTC. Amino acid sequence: CASSFNTGSGPYGYTF.

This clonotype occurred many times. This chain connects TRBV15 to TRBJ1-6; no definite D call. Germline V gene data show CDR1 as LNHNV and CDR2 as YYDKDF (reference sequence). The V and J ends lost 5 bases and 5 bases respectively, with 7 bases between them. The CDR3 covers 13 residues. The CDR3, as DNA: TGTGCCACCAGCCGGAGGGATAATTCACCCCTCCACTTT. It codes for CATSRRDNSPLHF.